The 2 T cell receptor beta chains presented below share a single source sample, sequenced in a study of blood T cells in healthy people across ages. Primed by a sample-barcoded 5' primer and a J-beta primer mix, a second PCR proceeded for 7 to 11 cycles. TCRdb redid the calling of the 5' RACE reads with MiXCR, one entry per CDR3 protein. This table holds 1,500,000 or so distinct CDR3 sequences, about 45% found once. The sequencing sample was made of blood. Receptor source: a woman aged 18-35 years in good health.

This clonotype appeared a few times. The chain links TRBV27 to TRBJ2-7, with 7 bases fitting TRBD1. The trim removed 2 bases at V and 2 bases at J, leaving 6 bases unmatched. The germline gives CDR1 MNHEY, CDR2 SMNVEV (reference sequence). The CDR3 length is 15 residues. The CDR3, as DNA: TGTGCCAGCAGTTTACAGGGGGACAGAGCCTACGAGCAGTACTTC. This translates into CASSLQGDRAYEQYF.

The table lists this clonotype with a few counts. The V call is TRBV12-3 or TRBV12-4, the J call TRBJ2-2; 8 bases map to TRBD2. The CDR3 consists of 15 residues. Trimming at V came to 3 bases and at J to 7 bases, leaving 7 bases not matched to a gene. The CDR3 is CASSFAGGWGGELFF. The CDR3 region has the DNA TGTGCCAGCAGTTTTGCGGGAGGATGGGGCGGGGAGCTGTTTTTT.